This T cell receptor beta chain was identified in a study of T cell repertoires in cytomegalovirus infection. Broader study findings: Summed frequency of public TCR beta families distinguished CMV carriers with the relevant HLA. The ex vivo response was dominated by HLA-C-restricted CMV-specific TCR beta clonotypes.

For this clonotype: The antigen remains unidentified.

Trimming took off 3 bases at V and 3 bases at J, with 8 bases between the two ends. Germline V gene sequence: CDR1 MDHEN, CDR2 SYDVKM. The CDR3 totals 13 residues. TCRdb analysed the reads with MiXCR anew, one entry per CDR3 protein. The sample lists about 740,000 distinct CDR3 sequences, 35% seen once, with 2.5% to 3% in the top ten. The source is a human donor in good health (CMV status not recorded). Some clones in this sample may be carry-over from other donors' samples. Sample: PBMCs. The chain carries TRBV28 and TRBJ1-2; no firm D call. The DNA for the CDR3 is TGTGCCAGCAGTTTTGGGCAGGACTATGGCTACACCTTC. Encoded protein: CASSFGQDYGYTF.